This TCR beta chain was documented in a study of blood T cell repertoires in COVID-19. Study as a whole: The United States, Italy and Spain provided the acute and convalescent COVID-19 samples. In each case, the material was cDNA or gDNA derived from T cells, B-cell-depleted T cells, or PBMCs.

This CDR3 comprises 14 residues. The V and J ends lost 4 bases and 1 base respectively, with 13 bases between them. Germline-derived CDR1 and CDR2 are SQVTM and ANQGSEA. The assay was immunoSEQ multiplex PCR, and TCRdb's table has in-frame clones only and misses some. In the table there are 120,000 or so clones, approximately 90% of which are singletons. The sample was peripheral blood. The chain uses TRBV29-1 and TRBJ1-2; D gene uncertain. This sequence was found in a man aged 50-59 years with acute or convalescent COVID-19. DNA for the CDR3: TGCAGCGTTGGGAGGGAGCCTGATAACTATGGCTACACCTTC. Protein product: CSVGREPDNYGYTF.